This T cell receptor beta chain was recorded in a study of shared clonotypes between healthy human individuals (dated by TCRdb to about 2020). The study in broad terms: Three men and two women, aged 18 to 49 years, made up the cohort. To estimate repertoire size and how much clonotypes are shared between individuals, the study performed deep sequencing of blood TCR repertoires from about 5 healthy adults. To increase sequencing depth and limit assay-specific biases, different laboratories used diverse techniques to prepare libraries and sequence TCR repertoires. For each donor, CD4 naive and CD4 memory were each given three plates, CD8 naive was given two plates, and CD8 memory was given one plate. Per donor, leukapheresis produced somewhere between about 0.85 and 9.5 billion PBMCs. The study at large found these results: Because the study included a small number of donors, the genetic and exposure-history diversity represented was limited. Compared with non-shared clonotypes, clonotypes shared by all four sorted-subset donors had higher generation probabilities. Only blood was sampled, and tissue TCR repertoires likely differ from those in blood. Pairwise subsampling indicated that sequencing depth was expected to affect the degree of clonotype sharing among donors. Naive subsets generally had larger estimated clonotype richness than memory subsets. Incomplete sequencing was indicated by rarefaction of sorted-subset datasets, despite the large sequencing depth. Approximately 5% of naive CD4, 3% to 3.5% of naive CD8, 2.3% of memory CD4, and less than 0.45% of memory CD8 clonotypes were shared across several donors.

Using the deep immunoSEQ assay, multiplex PCR amplified TCR CDR3 regions from genomic DNA. Extracted genomic DNA from each cell subset was distributed evenly across all wells of several immunoSEQ 96-well plates, and each plate was treated as a replicate. For sorted subsets, roughly 200 ng of genomic DNA, equivalent to roughly 30,000 T cell genomes, went into each replicate PCR. Purified libraries were quantified with a Qubit 3.0 fluorometer, sized on a Bioanalyzer 2100, and re-quantified with the KAPA Library Quantification kit. Every immunoSEQ 96-well plate was sequenced on a dedicated single-read 150-cycle Illumina NextSeq 550 flow cell. The original pipeline was this. Because the immunoSEQ output held only junctional sequences and lacked quality scores, the filtering could not match the filtering applied to full-length reads. Sequences were annotated with PyIR, a Python wrapper for IgBLAST v1.9, and V/J genes and CDR3 were assigned using IMGT germline references. Any read was removed if the V/J assignment was weak (E-value above 1e-6), the CDR3 was missing, or the read contained stop codons, out-of-frame junctions, or ambiguous translated residues. V3J clonotypes were defined as sequences sharing an identical inferred V gene, J gene, and CDR3 amino acid sequence. The percentage overlap between two repertoires was calculated by dividing the number of shared unique clonotypes by the size of the smaller repertoire. Richness of each repertoire was evaluated using RTK rarefaction, the Chao1 estimator, and Recon v2.1 estimates of unobserved clonotypes. For all TCRbeta clonotypes obtained by the gDNA method from a few donors, generation probabilities were computed with OLGA. TCRdb obtained this table from immuneACCESS and retained in-frame rearrangements with V and J assigned. These tables miss some clones; where compared with another copy, unresolved V genes account for less than half of the shortfall, and the remainder is unexplained. V and J calls and clone size come straight from that table; D and trimming were deduced from the DNA. Across this sample there are about 1 million clones, with roughly 70% seen only once. Clones ranked in the top ten supply around 1.5% of the sample.

This clone was observed a handful of times. Its antigen specificity is not known. There are no base qualities to consult, and no much larger clone falls within one base. For CDR1 and CDR2, the germline V gene lists SGDLS and YYNGEE. The V end loses 2 bases and the J end loses 5 bases, and a stretch of 13 bases separates them. Counted from cysteine to phenylalanine, this CDR3 has 15 amino acids. Kept here is only the CDR3 DNA, which spans 45 bases and is read in frame from base 1. Healthy HIV-negative adults with no recently reported acute infections or vaccinations were included as donors. Every donor was a Caucasian adult residing in Nashville, Tennessee, USA. CD4+ T cells were enriched by magnetic negative selection; naive cells were then positively selected on CD45RA, and the negative fraction formed the memory subset. After blood collection by leukapheresis, PBMCs were isolated using Ficoll-Histopaque density gradient centrifugation and then cryopreserved in the vapor phase of liquid nitrogen. Purity and quantity of every magnetically sorted T cell population were checked by analytical flow cytometry. Genomic DNA was isolated from each sorted fraction and quantified by UV absorbance on a Nanodrop 2000c.

The chain links TRBV9 with TRBJ2-2; a tentative D match to TRBD2 spans 6 bases. The receptor's source is a man younger than 35 in good health. Sequenced material: memory CD4+ T cells sorted from blood. The sample's cell subset or site label is to be understood as: CD45RA-negative fraction. The base sequence is TGTGCCAGCAGCGTCGAAGCAGGGAGGACCGGGGAGCTGTTTTTT. Its protein product is CASSVEAGRTGELFF. Supplemented by the reference TRBV9 and TRBJ2-2 proteins around the CDR3, the complete variable domain is DSGVTQTPKHLITATGQRVTLRCSPRSGDLSVYWYQQSLDQGLQFLIQYYNGEERAKGNILERFSAQQFPDLHSELNLSSLELGDSALYFCASSVEAGRTGELFFGEGSRLTVL.